One and the same sample provided the 20 T cell receptor delta chains below, sequenced in a study of Vδ1+ human thymocytes. Sequences come from RNA converted to cDNA by reverse transcription. The CDR3 regions were amplified by multiplex PCR from V-gene primers to a constant-region primer. TCRdb re-processed the multiplex PCR reads using CATT. The table includes about 50,000 delta-chain clones, more than 12% detected once. Which antigens these TCRs recognize remains unknown. The study, taken as a whole, reports: Highly polyclonal TRG and TRD repertoires with Gaussian CDR3 length distributions appeared in thymus.

The sample was Vdelta1+ gamma-delta thymocytes from the thymus. The subset: FACS-sorted CD3+ TCRalphabeta- TCRVdelta1+ TCRVdelta2- thymocytes. The receptors come from a girl less than two years old who had congenital heart surgery.

This clone was detected only a few times. The chain carries TRDV1 and TRDJ1; 9 bases are shared with TRDD3. This CDR3 has 20 amino acids. Germline loops: CDR1 TSWWSYY, CDR2 QGS. The V segment lost 3 bases and the J segment 8 bases; nucleotides outside the gene matches: 25. CDR3 amino acids: CALGDLRAFPKPLGDPKLIF. DNA for the CDR3: TGTGCTCTTGGGGACCTAAGGGCCTTCCCTAAGCCACTGGGGGACCCGAAACTCATCTTT.

This clone was detected many times. The chain has TRDV2 and TRDJ3; 8 bases align to TRDD3. Trimming removed 2 bases from V and 2 bases from J; junction bases left unmatched: 25. CDR3 size: 24 residues. Germline V gives CDR1 GEAIGNYY, CDR2 EKD. The CDR3 loop reads CACDKSESLVLGASQPWDTRQMFF. Written as DNA, the CDR3 is TGTGCCTGTGACAAAAGCGAGTCCCTGGTACTGGGGGCCTCGCAACCCTGGGACACCCGACAGATGTTTTTC.

The chain employs TRDV1 and TRDJ1; 11 bases match TRDD3. Germline V gene data show CDR1 as TSWWSYY and CDR2 as QGS. The V segment lost 0 bases and the J segment 0 bases; nucleotides outside the gene matches: 18. The CDR3 is made up of 22 amino acids. The CDR3 DNA reads as TGTGCTCTTGGGGAACTATCCCTTTGCGAGGTGGGGGATACGTTAGACACCGATAAACTCATCTTT. As protein: CALGELSLCEVGDTLDTDKLIF.

The table lists this clone with a few counts. This rearrangement joins TRDV1 to TRDJ1; tentatively, D is TRDD2 or TRDD3 (6 bases each). This CDR3 is 22 amino acids long. Germline CDR1 is TSWWSYY and CDR2 is QGS. V gave up 3 bases and J gave up 0 bases, with 32 bases separating them. CDR3 residues: CALGDLPPPTVGDAVYTDKLIF. CDR3 nucleotide sequence: TGTGCTCTTGGGGACCTACCCCCTCCTACTGTAGGGGATGCCGTTTACACCGATAAACTCATCTTT.

This clone was observed a handful of times. The chain combines TRDV1 with TRDJ1; TRDD2 is a possible D gene (9 bases). CDR1 TSWWSYY and CDR2 QGS come from the germline V gene. V was pared by 0 bases and J by 0 bases, with 26 bases between. The CDR3 consists of 21 residues. The CDR3 protein is CALGELDLPTPGGRYTDKLIF. DNA of the CDR3: TGTGCTCTTGGGGAACTCGACCTTCCTACGCCTGGGGGACGGTACACCGATAAACTCATCTTT.

The V and J genes are TRDV2 and TRDJ1, with D unclear. V lost 0 bases to trimming and J lost 0 bases, with 25 bases between them. The V gene's germline CDR1 is GEAIGNYY and CDR2 EKD. This CDR3 is 20 amino acids long. The CDR3 DNA reads as TGTGCCTGTGACACCGAACACCTCGCCGCGCCAACTTACTACACCGATAAACTCATCTTT. Protein product: CACDTEHLAAPTYYTDKLIF.

The chain has TRDV1 and TRDJ1; TRDD3 matches at 9 bases. Germline-derived CDR1 and CDR2 are TSWWSYY and QGS. CDR3 length equals 19 residues. J lost 0 bases, V lost 5 bases, and 16 bases had no gene match. CDR3 coding DNA: TGTGCTCTTGGGTCCCTCGGGAGGGGGATACTGGGGTACACCGATAAACTCATCTTT. Its translation is CALGSLGRGILGYTDKLIF.

This chain joins TRDV1 and TRDJ1; 11 bases line up with TRDD3. CDR3 length: 21 residues. The ends lost 0 bases at V and 6 bases at J; junction bases unmatched: 21. The germline CDR1 and CDR2 sequences are TSWWSYY and QGS. The CDR3 loop is CALGELSNSYSGGYWCYKLIF. Written as DNA, the CDR3 is TGTGCTCTTGGGGAACTATCCAATTCCTACTCTGGGGGATACTGGTGCTATAAACTCATCTTT.

This clone has more than one count but fewer than ten. This rearrangement joins TRDV1 to TRDJ1; D is unclear. From germline, CDR1 is TSWWSYY and CDR2 QGS. Trimming left V 2 bases short and J 10 bases short, with 8 bases between. The CDR3 sequence is 11 residues long. The CDR3 bases are TGTGCTCTTGGGGAATTTGGGAGACTCATCTTT. Translating gives CALGEFGRLIF.

The table lists this clone with a few counts. Relative to the germline gene, one junction end is altered; a read error may explain this. The chain joins TRDV1 to TRDJ1, with 7 positions matching TRDD3. CDR1 is TSWWSYY, CDR2 QGS, per germline. The CDR3 sequence is 21 residues long. The CDR3 coding sequence is TGTGCTCTAGGGGTCGGTCCTGCATACTGGGGTCGGTACCGGAGGACCGATAAACTCATCTTT. This encodes CALGVGPAYWGRYRRTDKLIF.

The chain uses TRDV1 and TRDJ1, with 8 bases fitting TRDD3. The J segment lost 3 bases and the V segment lost 4 bases, leaving 25 bases of the junction unmatched. CDR3 length: 21 residues. Germline loops: CDR1 TSWWSYY, CDR2 QGS. Written as DNA, the CDR3 is TGTGCTCTTGGGGTACCGATTCATACCGCTCCCGGGGGGATAAGCCCCGATAAACTCATCTTT. This encodes CALGVPIHTAPGGISPDKLIF.

This chain uses TRDV2 with TRDJ1; possible D gene TRDD3, 5 bases. This CDR3 contains 15 residues. The germline V gene has CDR1 GEAIGNYY and CDR2 EKD. V shed 3 bases and J shed 2 bases, with 15 bases lying between them. The CDR3 reads CACDSELGITDKLIF. The CDR3 DNA reads as TGTGCCTGTGACTCCGAGCTAGGGATTACCGATAAACTCATCTTT.

Judged by abundance, this clone is medium-sized. Within the sample, other DNA sequences also encode this same CDR3. V is TRDV2 and J is TRDJ3, with TRDD3 matching 9 bases. The V gene's germline CDR1 is GEAIGNYY and CDR2 EKD. This CDR3 contains 19 residues. Trimming at V came to 0 bases and at J to 3 bases, leaving 8 bases not matched to a gene. The CDR3 coding sequence is TGTGCCTGTGACACCGGAACCGGGGGATACTGCTGGGACACCCGACAGATGTTTTTC. This gives the protein CACDTGTGGYCWDTRQMFF.

This clone was counted only a few times. The chain couples TRDV1 to TRDJ1; a possible D gene is TRDD3 (5 bases). The CDR3 is 18 residues long. Trimming took 0 bases from V and 3 from J, leaving 20 bases between them. CDR1 and CDR2 from the germline V gene are TSWWSYY and QGS. CDR3 loop: CALGELLLAGTRPDKLIF. The CDR3 DNA reads as TGTGCTCTTGGGGAACTATTGCTCGCTGGGACCAGACCCGATAAACTCATCTTT.

J is TRDJ1 and V is TRDV1; 12 nucleotides line up with TRDD3. V lost 0 bases to trimming and J lost 0 bases; unmatched junction nucleotides: 23. The germline CDR1 and CDR2 sequences are TSWWSYY and QGS. The CDR3 has 24 residues. As DNA, the CDR3 is TGTGCTCTTGGGGAACTAAGGGCCATGTACCGACTGGGGGATACCCTCCGGTACACCGATAAACTCATCTTT. Translation gives CALGELRAMYRLGDTLRYTDKLIF.

V is TRDV1 and J is TRDJ1; 11 bases are a match to TRDD3. This CDR3 is built from 24 residues. Germline CDR1 and CDR2: TSWWSYY and QGS. V shed 0 bases, J shed 0 bases, and the junction held 24 bases outside the gene matches. The CDR3 region is CALGELFCSYPELGDRGDTDKLIF. CDR3 DNA sequence: TGTGCTCTTGGGGAACTTTTTTGTTCCTATCCCGAACTGGGGGATAGAGGGGACACCGATAAACTCATCTTT.

A few counts support this clone. The chain recombines TRDV1 with TRDJ1, with 9 nucleotides matching TRDD3. The CDR3 is 22 residues long. The junction had 20 bases not matched to a gene; V was cut back by 0 bases and J by 0 bases. Germline V gene sequence: CDR1 TSWWSYY, CDR2 QGS. This CDR3 reads CALGELGETPYWGREYTDKLIF. CDR3 DNA: TGTGCTCTTGGGGAACTGGGGGAAACCCCATACTGGGGGAGGGAGTACACCGATAAACTCATCTTT.

Only a few counts were recorded for this clone. The chain has TRDV1 and TRDJ1; the D gene is possibly TRDD3 (6 bases). The CDR3 is made up of 20 amino acids. Germline lookup yields CDR1 TSWWSYY and CDR2 QGS. V lost 4 bases to trimming and J lost 0 bases, with 27 bases between them. The CDR3 loop is CALGVNGNYVLGPYTDKLIF. The CDR3 DNA follows: TGTGCTCTTGGGGTAAATGGAAACTACGTACTGGGACCGTACACCGATAAACTCATCTTT.

This clone occurred a few times. The genes are TRAV29/DV5 and TRDJ1, with D perhaps matching TRDD2 (6 bases). Trimming left V 6 bases short and J 3 bases short, with 27 bases between. The CDR3 contains 17 residues. Germline CDR1 NSMFDY, CDR2 ISSIKDK. The CDR3 loop is CAVFLPPSTEGSDKLIF. CDR3 bases: TGTGCAGTCTTCCTGCCTCCCTCTACGGAAGGGTCCGATAAACTCATCTTT.

This clone was counted between two and nine times. The chain carries TRDV1 and TRDJ1; TRDD3 matches at 7 bases. V gave up 3 bases and J gave up 5 bases; unmatched junction bases: 15. CDR3 length: 17 amino acids. Germline V gene lookup returns CDR1 TSWWSYY and CDR2 QGS. Written as DNA, the CDR3 is TGTGCTCTTGGGGATCTGGGGATTCCGGCTGGGGGTGATAAACTCATCTTT. This gives the protein CALGDLGIPAGGDKLIF.